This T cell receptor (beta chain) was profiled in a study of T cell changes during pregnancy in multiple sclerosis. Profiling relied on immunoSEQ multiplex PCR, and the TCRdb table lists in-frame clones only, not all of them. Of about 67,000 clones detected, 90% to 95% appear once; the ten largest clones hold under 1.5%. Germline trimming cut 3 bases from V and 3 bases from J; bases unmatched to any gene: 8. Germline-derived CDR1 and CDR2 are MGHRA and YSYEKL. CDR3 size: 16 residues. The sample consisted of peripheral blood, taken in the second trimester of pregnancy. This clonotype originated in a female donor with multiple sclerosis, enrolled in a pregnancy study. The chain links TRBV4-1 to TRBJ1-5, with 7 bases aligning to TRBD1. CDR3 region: CASSHAPTGANQPQHF. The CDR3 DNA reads TGCGCCAGCAGCCACGCCCCTACAGGGGCCAATCAGCCCCAGCATTTT.